The 18 T cell receptor beta chains below were found in one sample sequenced in a study of T-cell reconstitution after alpha-beta-depleted transplantation in children. A library of TCRbeta sequences, prepared with unique molecular identifiers, was generated. TCRdb redid the calling of the PCR reads with MiXCR, one entry per CDR3 protein. The sample contains around 370,000 distinct CDR3 sequences, approximately 10% of which appear only once. The sequencing here drew on PBMCs from the stem cell graft donor, taken from the stem cell graft. Source of these receptors: a human donor who donated a stem cell graft to a child with acute lymphoblastic leukemia.

This clonotype has only a few counts. This chain joins TRBV12-3 or TRBV12-4 and TRBJ2-7; D perhaps matches TRBD2 (5 bases). V lost 7 bases and J 0 bases, leaving 13 bases between the germline ends. The CDR3 is made up of 14 amino acids. The CDR3, as DNA: TGTGCCAGCAAAAGAGGGCTCAACTCCTACGAGCAGTACTTC. Protein product: CASKRGLNSYEQYF.

A few counts support this clonotype. The chain links TRBV19 to TRBJ2-2, with 7 bases identical to TRBD1. J was trimmed by 9 bases and V by 4 bases; bases with no gene match: 5. The CDR3 contains 13 residues. CDR1 is LNHDA, CDR2 SQIVND, per germline (reference sequence). The CDR3 DNA reads as TGTGCCAGTAGTACAACAGGGGTACGGGAGCTGTTTTTT. Its protein is CASSTTGVRELFF.

This clonotype has more than one count but fewer than ten. The chain joins TRBV4-3 to TRBJ2-5; no clear D gene. Germline V CDR1 and CDR2: LGHNA, YSLEER. The CDR3 has 15 amino acids. V was clipped by 4 bases and J by 3 bases, with 15 bases between them. This CDR3 is CASSPSNRREETQYF. The CDR3 DNA reads as TGCGCCAGCAGCCCATCTAATCGTCGAGAAGAGACCCAGTACTTC.

The V call is TRBV4-3, the J call TRBJ2-7, with 8 nucleotides matching TRBD2. The J segment lost 3 bases and the V segment lost 0 bases, leaving 4 bases of the junction unmatched. This CDR3 is built from 15 residues. Germline CDR1 and CDR2: LGHNA and YSLEER. CDR3 nucleotides: TGCGCCAGCAGCCAAGATCGGGGGGGCGGCTACGAGCAGTACTTC. Amino acids: CASSQDRGGGYEQYF.

The chain recombines TRBV20-1 with TRBJ1-6, with 7 positions matching TRBD1. The CDR3 totals 14 residues. Germline CDR1 and CDR2: DFQATT and SNEGSKA (reference sequence). Trimming cost V 5 bases and J 10 bases; bases outside gene matches: 11. The CDR3 reads CSASGQVPRSPLHF. CDR3 DNA sequence: TGCAGTGCTTCCGGACAGGTTCCCCGATCACCCCTCCACTTT.

On this clonotype itself: This may be a read error: a much more frequent sequence differs by one nucleotide. V is TRBV12-3 or TRBV12-4 and J is TRBJ2-2; D assignment may be TRBD1 or TRBD2 (6 bases each). The V end lost 4 bases, the J end lost 6 bases, and 18 bases lay between the germline ends. The CDR3 is 16 residues long. CDR3 coding DNA: TGTGCCAGCAGTTCCCTGGGGGGCAGGGACGCCGGGGAGCTGTTTTTT. As protein: CASSSLGGRDAGELFF.

This chain joins TRBV6-2 or TRBV6-3 and TRBJ2-5, with D maybe TRBD2 (5 bases). The CDR3 covers 20 residues. The V end was cut by 2 bases, the J end by 2 bases, with 27 bases between. Germline-derived CDR1 and CDR2 are MNHEY and SVGEGT. The chain's CDR3 is CASSYDLTTAGRRTQETQYF. Written as DNA, the CDR3 is TGTGCCAGCAGTTACGATTTAACGACGGCGGGCAGGAGGACTCAAGAGACCCAGTACTTC.

This clonotype was counted once. A junction boundary mismatches the germline segment, possibly from a read error. The chain is built from TRBV6-4 and TRBJ1-1; 8 bases fit TRBD1. The CDR3 has 16 residues. Germline assignment: CDR1 MRHNA and CDR2 SNTAGT. DNA of the CDR3: TGTGTCAGCAGTGCCTCAGGGGGCCCCGTGAACACTGAAGCTTTCTTT. It codes for CVSSASGGPVNTEAFF.

This clonotype was observed a few times. The chain recombines TRBV5-1 with TRBJ1-1; 8 nucleotides align to TRBD1. There are 15 residues in the CDR3. Germline-derived CDR1 and CDR2 are SGHRS and YFSETQ. Trimming at V came to 0 bases and at J to 4 bases, leaving 5 bases not matched to a gene. CDR3: CASSLGRQGITEAFF. The CDR3 coding sequence is TGCGCCAGCAGCTTGGGCCGACAGGGGATCACTGAAGCTTTCTTT.

With respect to this clonotype: Just one base apart from a much larger clone, this may be a read error. The V gene is TRBV20-1, the J gene TRBJ2-3; 9 nucleotides align to TRBD2. Trimming at V came to 5 bases and at J to 3 bases, leaving 9 bases not matched to a gene. The CDR3 loop spans 15 amino acids. CDR1 is DFQATT, CDR2 SNEGSKA, per germline (reference sequence). In DNA, the CDR3 is TGCAGTGCTGGACTAGCGAAGGAGGGGACAGATACGCAGTATTTT. Amino acids: CSAGLAKEGTDTQYF.

The J gene is TRBJ1-1, the V gene TRBV20-1; 8 positions match TRBD1. V dropped 7 bases and J dropped 6; count of bases not matched to a gene: 4. The germline gives CDR1 DFQATT, CDR2 SNEGSKA (reference sequence). CDR3 length: 11 residues. This chain's CDR3 is CSGRTGSEAFF. The CDR3 coding sequence is TGCAGTGGCAGGACAGGGTCTGAAGCTTTCTTT.

This chain connects TRBV5-1 to TRBJ2-7, with 10 bases lining up with TRBD2. CDR3 length: 14 amino acids. The germline gives CDR1 SGHRS, CDR2 YFSETQ. The junction had 2 bases not matched to a gene; V was cut back by 3 bases and J by 2 bases. CDR3 in amino acids: CASSWTSGPYEQYF. CDR3 DNA: TGCGCCAGCAGCTGGACTAGCGGCCCCTACGAGCAGTACTTC.

The table lists this clonotype with a few counts. The chain carries TRBV20-1 and TRBJ2-3, with TRBD1 identical over 9 bases. The germline CDR1 and CDR2 sequences are DFQATT and SNEGSKA (reference sequence). The CDR3 extends over 15 amino acids. Trimming removed 0 bases from V and 4 bases from J; junction bases left unmatched: 5. CDR3 DNA: TGCAGTGCTAGAGATCTCACAGGGGGCGCAGATACGCAGTATTTT. Amino acid sequence: CSARDLTGGADTQYF.

This clonotype came up a few times. The CDR3 bases are TGCGCCAGCAGCCTACAGGACTCCTACGAGCAGTACTTC. The encoded protein is CASSLQDSYEQYF. The chain joins TRBV4-1 to TRBJ2-7, with D perhaps matching TRBD1 (5 bases). This CDR3 comprises 13 residues. Deletions cut 4 bases from V and 0 bases from J, with 7 bases between. Germline CDR1 is MGHRA and CDR2 is YSYEKL.

The chain carries TRBV7-2 and TRBJ2-3, with TRBD2 identical over 12 bases. CDR1 and CDR2 (germline): SGHTA, FQGNSA. V lost 3 bases and J lost 5; bases outside the gene matches: 3. The CDR3 covers 15 residues. The CDR3 here is CASSFLGLAGDTQYF. As DNA, the CDR3 is TGTGCCAGCAGCTTTCTGGGACTAGCGGGAGATACGCAGTATTTT.

This clonotype came up a few times. The genes are TRBV7-2 and TRBJ2-2; 11 bases fit TRBD1. The V gene's germline CDR1 is SGHTA and CDR2 FQGNSA. Trimming took 6 bases from V and 3 from J; bases not matched to a gene: 9. The CDR3 spans 17 residues. CDR3 sequence: CASRSRTGGLDTGELFF. Written as DNA, the CDR3 is TGTGCCAGCAGATCGCGGACAGGGGGCCTGGACACCGGGGAGCTGTTTTTT.

The chain links TRBV7-8 to TRBJ2-5; D perhaps matches TRBD2 (5 bases). Per germline, CDR1 SGHVS and CDR2 FQNEAQ. The CDR3 is 14 amino acids. Trimming removed 2 bases from V and 1 base from J, with 8 bases in between. CDR3 sequence (DNA): TGTGCCAGCAGCTTAAAGCGGCTCCAAGAGACCCAGTACTTC. Translated: CASSLKRLQETQYF.

The rearrangement uses TRBV5-1 and TRBJ2-7; D is unclear. Germline lookup yields CDR1 SGHRS and CDR2 YFSETQ. V was trimmed by 0 bases and J by 0 bases, leaving 7 bases between them. The CDR3 is 14 amino acids. CDR3 in DNA: TGCGCCAGCAGCTTGGACTTACTCTCCTACGAGCAGTACTTC. This encodes CASSLDLLSYEQYF.